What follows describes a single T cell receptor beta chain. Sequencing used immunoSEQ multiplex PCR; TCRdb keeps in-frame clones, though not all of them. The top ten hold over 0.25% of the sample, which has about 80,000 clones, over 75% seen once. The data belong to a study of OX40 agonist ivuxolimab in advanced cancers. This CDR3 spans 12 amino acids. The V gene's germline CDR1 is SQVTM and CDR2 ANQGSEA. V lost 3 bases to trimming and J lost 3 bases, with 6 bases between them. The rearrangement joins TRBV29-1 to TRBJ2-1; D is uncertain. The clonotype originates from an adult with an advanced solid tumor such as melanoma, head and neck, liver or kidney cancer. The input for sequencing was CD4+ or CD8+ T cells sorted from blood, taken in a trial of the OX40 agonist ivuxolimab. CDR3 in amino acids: CSVDSHYNEQFF. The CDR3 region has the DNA TGCAGCGTTGATAGCCACTACAATGAGCAGTTCTTC.